This T cell receptor beta chain was identified in a study of T-cell memory formation after mild COVID-19. Overall study context: The study found TCR clusters largely donor specific.

From germline, CDR1 is MRHNA and CDR2 SNTAGT. The CDR3 is 13 residues long. Trimming removed 3 bases from V and 15 bases from J; junction bases left unmatched: 8. TCRdb used MiXCR to reprocess the 5' RACE reads, holding one entry per CDR3 protein. The sample holds 200,000 to 250,000 distinct CDR3 sequences; over 9.5% are singletons and the top ten take approximately 3%. V is TRBV6-4 and J is TRBJ2-1; 10 bases agree with TRBD2. The sequenced sample consisted of PBMCs or a T cell subset sorted from them (not recorded which). The clonotype was recovered from a man between 18 and 35 years old who had mild COVID-19 (a few samples of this study predate the infection). Cell type and time point are not known. The CDR3, as DNA: TGTGCCAGCAGTGAGAGTCGGGCTAGCGGGAGGTTCTTC. This sequence encodes CASSESRASGRFF.